This TCR beta chain derives from a study of shared clonotypes between healthy human individuals. CD45RO negativity and positive selection for CCR7 defined naive CD8 cells, a population that excluded terminally differentiated effector memory CD45RA+ cells. TCRdb's table, derived via immunoSEQ multiplex PCR, lists solely in-frame clones and lacks some. The sample lists around 2.1 million clones; 90% to 95% were seen once. J lost 4 bases, V lost 7 bases, and 12 bases had no gene match. This CDR3 is 16 amino acids long. CDR1 is MDHEN, CDR2 SYDVKM, per germline. The sample was naive CD8+ T cells from PBMCs. The chain uses TRBV28 and TRBJ1-3; 8 bases match TRBD1. The clonotype originates from a man aged 18 to 29 in good health. Some clones in this sample may be carry-over from other donors' samples. The CDR3 loop is CASTPTGAPGGNTIYF. The CDR3 nucleotides are TGTGCCAGCACCCCGACAGGGGCGCCGGGGGGAAACACCATATATTTT.